A selection of T cell receptor beta chains follows, all from one sample in a study of human T cells and chemical hapten exposure. One entry per CDR3 protein, called by TCRdb with MiXCR from the RACE reads. The sample yields about 73,000 distinct CDR3 sequences, 7.5% to 9.5% seen once. The sample consisted of whole blood, taken in connection with sensitization to the hapten diphenylcyclopropenone (DPC). All receptors come from a woman aged 45 to 65 with alopecia areata. Some clones in this sample may be carry-over from other donors' samples. Both conserved end residues are part of each CDR3. A D gene is named only where the DNA matches it firmly. The size of a clone is reported for some rows only, either as once, few or many, or as a class for expanded clones.

d_gene: TRBD2
j_gene: TRBJ2-7
len: 18
abundance: many
v_gene: TRBV7-2
CDR3aa: CASSLRLAEGRAHHEQYF
CDR3nt: TGTGCCAGCAGCCTGAGACTAGCGGAGGGCCGAGCCCACCACGAGCAGTACTTC

d_gene: TRBD1
j_gene: TRBJ1-2
len: 17
abundance: few
v_gene: TRBV4-2
CDR3aa: CASSQEPTGGYEDGYTF
CDR3nt: TGTGCCAGCAGCCAAGAACCTACAGGGGGCTATGAAGATGGCTACACCTTC

d_gene: -
j_gene: TRBJ1-2
len: 15
abundance: -
v_gene: TRBV28
CDR3aa: CASTPGGGAPYGYTF
CDR3nt: TGTGCCAGCACCCCTGGAGGGGGGGCGCCCTATGGCTACACCTTC

d_gene: TRBD1
j_gene: TRBJ2-7
len: 14
abundance: few
v_gene: TRBV24-1
CDR3aa: CATSERDRDYEQYF
CDR3nt: TGTGCCACCAGTGAACGCGACAGGGACTACGAGCAGTACTTC

d_gene: -
j_gene: TRBJ2-3
len: 15
abundance: -
v_gene: TRBV5-1
CDR3aa: CASSLGQTSTDTQYF
CDR3nt: TGCGCCAGCAGCTTGGGGCAGACATCCACAGATACGCAGTATTTT

d_gene: TRBD2
j_gene: TRBJ2-7
len: 15
abundance: few
v_gene: TRBV20-1
CDR3aa: CSARVLAGEAYEQYF
CDR3nt: TGCAGTGCTAGGGTACTAGCGGGGGAGGCCTACGAGCAGTACTTC

d_gene: -
j_gene: TRBJ1-6
len: 16
abundance: -
v_gene: TRBV18
CDR3aa: CASSQSPGSNNSPLHF
CDR3nt: TGTGCCAGCTCCCAATCCCCCGGGAGTAATAATTCACCCCTCCACTTT

d_gene: TRBD1
j_gene: TRBJ1-4
len: 14
abundance: many
v_gene: TRBV20-1
CDR3aa: CSASDQGGNEKLFF
CDR3nt: TGCAGTGCTAGCGATCAGGGGGGTAATGAAAAACTGTTTTTT

d_gene: -
j_gene: TRBJ2-7
len: 15
abundance: once
v_gene: TRBV4-1
CDR3aa: CASSPTTANPYEQYF
CDR3nt: TGCGCCAGCAGCCCGACGACCGCGAACCCCTACGAGCAGTACTTC

d_gene: -
j_gene: TRBJ1-4
len: 13
abundance: many
v_gene: TRBV7-9
CDR3aa: CASSLNNQEKLFF
CDR3nt: TGTGCCAGCAGCCTTAATAACCAGGAAAAACTGTTTTTT

d_gene: -
j_gene: TRBJ1-1
len: 14
abundance: -
v_gene: TRBV27
CDR3aa: CASSPTDLNTEAFF
CDR3nt: TGTGCCAGCAGTCCGACCGACCTGAACACTGAAGCTTTCTTT

d_gene: -
j_gene: TRBJ1-5
len: 13
abundance: few
v_gene: TRBV18
CDR3aa: CASSPGRNQPQHF
CDR3nt: TGTGCCAGCTCCCCCGGGAGGAATCAGCCCCAGCATTTT

d_gene: -
j_gene: TRBJ1-6
len: 13
abundance: -
v_gene: TRBV25-1
CDR3aa: CASSESDLSPLHF
CDR3nt: TGTGCCAGCAGTGAATCGGATCTTTCACCCCTCCACTTT

d_gene: -
j_gene: TRBJ1-4
len: 15
abundance: -
v_gene: TRBV5-1
CDR3aa: CASSLGPGINEKLFF
CDR3nt: TGCGCCAGCAGCTTGGGTCCGGGGATTAATGAAAAACTGTTTTTT

d_gene: -
j_gene: TRBJ2-7
len: 13
abundance: many
v_gene: TRBV20-1
CDR3aa: CSAKVIADYEQYF
CDR3nt: TGCAGTGCTAAGGTAATAGCGGACTACGAGCAGTACTTC

d_gene: -
j_gene: TRBJ2-6
len: 15
abundance: many
v_gene: TRBV6-1
CDR3aa: CASSEDRAGANVLTF
CDR3nt: TGTGCCAGCAGTGAAGACAGGGCTGGGGCCAACGTCCTGACTTTC

d_gene: -
j_gene: TRBJ1-1
len: 12
abundance: many
v_gene: TRBV24-1
CDR3aa: CATCRHDTEAFF
CDR3nt: TGTGCCACGTGCCGACACGACACTGAAGCTTTCTTT

d_gene: TRBD1
j_gene: TRBJ1-5
len: 15
abundance: many
v_gene: TRBV3-1
CDR3aa: CASSLGQGGGQPQHF
CDR3nt: TGTGCCAGCAGCCTGGGACAGGGAGGTGGTCAGCCCCAGCATTTT

d_gene: -
j_gene: TRBJ2-1
len: 14
abundance: few
v_gene: TRBV7-8
CDR3aa: CASSLAPEYNEQFF
CDR3nt: TGTGCCAGCAGCTTAGCGCCGGAATACAATGAGCAGTTCTTC

d_gene: TRBD1
j_gene: TRBJ2-3
len: 15
abundance: many
v_gene: TRBV29-1
CDR3aa: CSARIPGQGLDTQYF
CDR3nt: TGCAGCGCTCGAATCCCGGGACAGGGTTTAGATACGCAGTATTTT

d_gene: -
j_gene: TRBJ1-1
len: 12
abundance: many
v_gene: TRBV18
CDR3aa: CASSPPKGDAFF
CDR3nt: TGTGCCAGCTCACCACCAAAGGGAGATGCTTTCTTT

d_gene: TRBD2
j_gene: TRBJ2-7
len: 14
abundance: -
v_gene: TRBV7-9
CDR3aa: CASSRGTSGYEQYF
CDR3nt: TGTGCCAGCAGCCGCGGGACTAGCGGATACGAGCAGTACTTC

d_gene: -
j_gene: TRBJ2-3
len: 13
abundance: few
v_gene: TRBV30
CDR3aa: CAWSGESTDTQYF
CDR3nt: TGTGCCTGGAGCGGGGAATCCACAGATACGCAGTATTTT

d_gene: -
j_gene: TRBJ2-5
len: 12
abundance: -
v_gene: TRBV12-5
CDR3aa: CASASSSETQYF
CDR3nt: TGTGCTAGTGCCTCCTCTAGCGAGACCCAGTACTTC

d_gene: -
j_gene: TRBJ1-1
len: 11
abundance: -
v_gene: TRBV6-2/TRBV6-3
CDR3aa: CASCLGTEAFF
CDR3nt: TGTGCCAGCTGCTTAGGGACTGAAGCTTTCTTT

d_gene: -
j_gene: TRBJ2-7
len: 14
abundance: -
v_gene: TRBV7-2
CDR3aa: CASSLAFLTYEQYF
CDR3nt: TGTGCCAGCAGCTTAGCGTTCTTGACCTACGAGCAGTACTTC

d_gene: TRBD1
j_gene: TRBJ2-2
len: 14
abundance: -
v_gene: TRBV15
CDR3aa: CATSRDRSPRELFF
CDR3nt: TGTGCCACCAGCCGGGACAGGTCCCCGCGGGAGCTGTTTTTT

d_gene: TRBD2
j_gene: TRBJ2-7
len: 18
abundance: few
v_gene: TRBV28
CDR3aa: CASIPPFFGTSGTHEQYF
CDR3nt: TGTGCCAGCATCCCCCCCTTTTTCGGGACTAGCGGGACCCACGAGCAGTACTTC

d_gene: TRBD1
j_gene: TRBJ1-1
len: 13
abundance: -
v_gene: TRBV29-1
CDR3aa: CSADTLGQGEAFF
CDR3nt: TGCAGCGCAGACACCCTCGGACAGGGGGAAGCTTTCTTT

d_gene: -
j_gene: TRBJ1-2
len: 14
abundance: -
v_gene: TRBV25-1
CDR3aa: CASSESGKSYGYTF
CDR3nt: TGTGCCAGCAGTGAATCAGGAAAATCCTATGGCTACACCTTC

d_gene: -
j_gene: TRBJ1-1
len: 12
abundance: few
v_gene: TRBV15
CDR3aa: CATSTLTLKAFF
CDR3nt: TGTGCCACCAGCACGTTGACTCTGAAAGCTTTCTTT

d_gene: -
j_gene: TRBJ1-1
len: 14
abundance: many
v_gene: TRBV14
CDR3aa: CASSYASRGAEAFF
CDR3nt: TGTGCCAGCAGCTACGCGTCTCGGGGGGCTGAAGCTTTCTTT